One and the same sample provided the 22 T cell receptor beta chains below, sequenced in a study of blood T cells in healthy people across ages. It was with a sample-barcoded 5' primer and a J-beta primer mix that a second PCR of roughly 6 to 12 cycles was run. TCRdb reanalysed the 5' RACE reads using MiXCR and keeps one entry per CDR3 protein. The sample holds 850,000 to 1,000,000 distinct CDR3 sequences; roughly 51% are singletons and the top ten take 20% to 25%. Sequenced: blood. All receptors come from an older woman in good health.

This sequence joins TRBV2 and TRBJ2-2; 9 nucleotides align to TRBD2. The trim removed 0 bases at V and 10 bases at J, leaving 12 bases unmatched. From germline, CDR1 is SNHLY and CDR2 FYNNEI. The CDR3 length is 17 residues. For the CDR3, the DNA is TGTGCCAGCAGTGAAGCAGGGGCGCGCTCTAGCGGGAAGGAGCTGTTTTTT. As protein: CASSEAGARSSGKELFF.

The genes are TRBV5-5 and TRBJ2-7, with D possibly matching TRBD2 (5 bases). CDR1 is SGHKS and CDR2 is YYEKEE in the germline V gene (reference sequence). V was clipped by 0 bases and J by 4 bases, with 14 bases between them. The CDR3 covers 15 residues. The DNA of the CDR3 is TGTGCCAGCAGCTTGGTGGTCCTGAGCGGATACGAGCAGTACTTC. Amino acid sequence: CASSLVVLSGYEQYF.

V is TRBV6-5 and J is TRBJ2-1, with D perhaps TRBD1 (5 bases). Germline CDR1 MNHEY, CDR2 SVGAGI. CDR3 size: 14 residues. The V end was cut by 3 bases, the J end by 5 bases, with 11 bases between. CDR3 region: CASSYVDNHNEQFF. As DNA, the CDR3 is TGTGCCAGCAGTTATGTGGACAACCACAATGAGCAGTTCTTC.

This chain connects TRBV7-3 to TRBJ2-5, with TRBD2 identical over 9 bases. There are 15 residues in the CDR3. Germline CDR1 reads SGHTA; CDR2 reads FQGTGA. Trimming took 2 bases from V and 11 from J; bases not matched to a gene: 12. CDR3 in amino acids: CASSLETSGPYAQYF. The CDR3 DNA follows: TGTGCCAGCAGCTTAGAGACTAGCGGACCTTACGCGCAGTACTTC.

This chain links TRBV7-9 with TRBJ2-5; D is perhaps TRBD1 or TRBD2 (5 bases each). Germline V gives CDR1 SEHNR, CDR2 FQNEAQ (reference sequence). This CDR3 comprises 14 residues. V dropped 5 bases and J dropped 4 bases, with 14 bases sitting between them. CDR3 residues: CASSPRVAGETQYF. DNA of the CDR3: TGTGCCAGCAGCCCCAGGGTCGCGGGAGAGACCCAGTACTTC.

The chain has TRBV6-5 and TRBJ2-3; 10 positions agree with TRBD2. The germline V gene encodes CDR1 MNHEY and CDR2 SVGAGI. Unmatched junction bases numbered 16, after V lost 7 bases and J lost 12 bases. The length of the CDR3 is 15 residues. The CDR3 region has the DNA TGTGCCAGCATCCCACTCCCCCTAGCGGGAGTCCCCCAGTATTTT. Residues: CASIPLPLAGVPQYF.

The CDR3 DNA follows: TGCAGTGCTCCGAGACAGGGAAACTATGGCTACACCTTC. This sequence encodes CSAPRQGNYGYTF. The chain is built from TRBV20-1 and TRBJ1-2; 7 bases fit TRBD1. Trimming removed 5 bases from V and 2 bases from J; junction bases left unmatched: 5. This CDR3 comprises 13 residues. The germline V gene encodes CDR1 DFQATT and CDR2 SNEGSKA (reference sequence).

This clonotype has just a few counts. The CDR3 reads CATSRGETQYF. For the CDR3, the DNA is TGTGCCACCAGCAGAGGGGAGACCCAGTACTTC. The rearrangement links TRBV15 to TRBJ2-5; D gene uncertain. Trimming shortened V by 1 base and J by 5 bases, and 2 bases separated the two germline ends. Germline assignment: CDR1 LNHNV and CDR2 YYDKDF (reference sequence). This CDR3 is built from 11 residues. The full variable domain, in which reference TRBV15 and TRBJ2-5 provide the parts outside the CDR3, is DAMVIQNPRYQVTQFGKPVTLSCSQTLNHNVMYWYQQKSSQAPKLLFHYYDKDFNNEADTPDNFQSRRPNTSFCFLDIRSPGLGDTAMYLCATSRGETQYFGPGTRLLVL.

As regards this clonotype: Germline and junction disagree at one end, which may indicate a read error. V usage is TRBV7-9 and J usage is TRBJ2-1, with no clear D. Germline V gene lookup returns CDR1 SEHNR and CDR2 FQNEAQ (reference sequence). The CDR3 length is 14 residues. The CDR3 DNA reads TGTGTCAGCAGCTCGCAGTGGGGCTACAATGAGCAGTTCTTC. It codes for CVSSSQWGYNEQFF.

This clonotype showed up just a few times. The chain carries TRBV29-1 and TRBJ2-1; 13 nucleotides line up with TRBD2. The V gene end was trimmed by 2 bases and the J gene end by 7 bases; junction bases not matched to a gene: 2. Germline loops: CDR1 SQVTM, CDR2 ANQGSEA. This CDR3 is built from 14 residues. For the CDR3, the DNA is TGCAGCGTTGAAAGGACTAGCGGGAGTAATGAGCAGTTCTTC. This translates into CSVERTSGSNEQFF.

CDR3 DNA sequence: TGCAGTGCCCACGGGACTAGCGGGCCAGGCGGCGAGCAGTACTTC. This encodes CSAHGTSGPGGEQYF. The chain has TRBV20-1 and TRBJ2-5, with 12 bases aligning to TRBD2. The closer fit of TRBJ2-7 to the DNA end suggests the J call may be wrong. Germline-derived CDR1 and CDR2 are DFQATT and SNEGSKA (reference sequence). The CDR3 consists of 15 residues.

In this sample, this clonotype turned up many times. This chain links TRBV10-1 with TRBJ2-5; TRBD2 aligns across 7 bases. This CDR3 comprises 14 residues. The germline CDR1 and CDR2 sequences are WNHNN and SYGVQD (reference sequence). The V segment lost 0 bases and the J segment 6 bases; nucleotides outside the gene matches: 4. The CDR3 nucleotides read TGCGCCAGCAGTGAGTCGGGCGGGAGTAAGACCCAGTACTTC. Translated, it gives CASSESGGSKTQYF.

About this clonotype itself: A much larger clone sits a single nucleotide away, making a read error possible. The chain is built from TRBV28 and TRBJ2-5; the D is unclear. The DNA end is a closer match to TRBJ2-7, so the J assignment may be wrong. Germline V lookup: CDR1 MDHEN, CDR2 SYDVKM. The CDR3 has 14 residues. This CDR3 is CASSTTRTPYEQYF. Written as DNA, the CDR3 is TGTGCCAGCAGCACGACACGGACGCCCTACGAGCAGTACTTC.

This clonotype turned up a few times. This chain joins TRBV29-1 and TRBJ1-5, with D unclear. The CDR3 contains 12 residues. The germline V gene encodes CDR1 SQVTM and CDR2 ANQGSEA. Trimming removed 4 bases at V and 7 bases at J, with 11 bases between. The CDR3 sequence is CSVGRLGQPQHF. CDR3 nucleotides: TGCAGCGTTGGACGGCTTGGGCAGCCCCAGCATTTT.

The chain uses TRBV11-2 and TRBJ1-2, with D unclear. The germline V and J ends were trimmed by 5 bases and 8 bases, with 15 bases remaining between them. CDR3 length: 13 amino acids. Germline V gives CDR1 SGHAT, CDR2 FQNNGV. Here the CDR3 DNA reads TGTGCCAGCAGCCCATCGGGTTTTAAGGGCTACACCTTC. The encoded protein is CASSPSGFKGYTF.

This sequence joins TRBV7-2 and TRBJ2-1, with unresolved D. Trimming left V 0 bases short and J 3 bases short, with 6 bases between. Germline CDR1 is SGHTA and CDR2 is FQGNSA. The CDR3 length is 14 residues. The chain's CDR3 is CASSLANYYNEQFF. The CDR3 region has the DNA TGTGCCAGCAGCTTAGCTAACTACTACAATGAGCAGTTCTTC. The variable domain in full, completed from reference TRBV7-2 and TRBJ2-1, reads GAGVSQSPSNKVTEKGKDVELRCDPISGHTALYWYRQSLGQGLEFLIYFQGNSAPDKSGLPSDRFSAERTGGSVSTLTIQRTQQEDSAVYLCASSLANYYNEQFFGPGTRLTVL.

The rearrangement links TRBV2 to TRBJ2-5, with 11 nucleotides matching TRBD2. The CDR3 is 13 residues long. The germline V gene has CDR1 SNHLY and CDR2 FYNNEI. The V gene end was trimmed by 10 bases and the J gene end by 7 bases; junction bases not matched to a gene: 8. CDR3 in amino acids: CATTSGGRGTQYF. The CDR3 bases are TGTGCCACCACTAGCGGGGGACGCGGGACCCAGTACTTC.

This clonotype appeared a few times. The gene calls are TRBV3-1 and TRBJ1-2, with D hard to call. Looked up from germline, CDR1 is LGHDT and CDR2 is YNNKEL (reference sequence). The germline V and J ends were trimmed by 1 base and 2 bases, with 8 bases remaining between them. The CDR3 sequence is 14 residues long. CDR3 in amino acids: CASSQVRGNYGYTF. The CDR3 DNA reads as TGTGCCAGCAGCCAAGTCCGGGGAAACTATGGCTACACCTTC.

This clonotype was detected only a few times. The J gene is TRBJ2-4, the V gene TRBV4-1; either TRBD1 or TRBD2 may supply D (5 bases each). The germline V and J ends were trimmed by 0 bases and 0 bases, with 18 bases remaining between them. Germline V gene data show CDR1 as MGHRA and CDR2 as YSYEKL. There are 19 residues in the CDR3. The DNA of the CDR3 is TGCGCCAGCAGCCAAGATTATTTGGGGGTGGGATTAGCCAAAAACATTCAGTACTTC. It specifies CASSQDYLGVGLAKNIQYF.

The chain has TRBV27 and TRBJ2-3; D is undetermined. Trimming cost V 2 bases and J 5 bases, with 11 bases left between them. This CDR3 region has 14 residues. Looked up from germline, CDR1 is MNHEY and CDR2 is SMNVEV (reference sequence). For the CDR3, the DNA is TGTGCCAGCAGTTTAAGTGACTCCGAAGATACGCAGTATTTT. It specifies CASSLSDSEDTQYF.

This clonotype has a handful of counts. The V gene is TRBV7-8, the J gene TRBJ2-5; D not resolved. Germline V gene lookup returns CDR1 SGHVS and CDR2 FQNEAQ. The CDR3 runs 13 residues. V dropped 0 bases and J dropped 4 bases, with 6 bases sitting between them. The CDR3 nucleotides are TGTGCCAGCAGCTTAGCCCTCATAGAGACCCAGTACTTC. This encodes CASSLALIETQYF.

Worth noting for this clonotype: Germline and junction disagree at one end, which may indicate a read error. Written as DNA, the CDR3 is TGCAGTACTAGAGAAAAGACAGGGAGGGGAAACGAGCAGTACTTC. Its translation is CSTREKTGRGNEQYF. The V gene is TRBV20-1, the J gene TRBJ2-7; the D call may be TRBD1 or TRBD2 (7 bases each). The CDR3 totals 15 residues. Germline lookup yields CDR1 DFQATT and CDR2 SNEGSKA (reference sequence).